The clone carrying this T cell receptor beta chain showed up just a few times. Its antigen is as yet unknown. This record belongs to a study of Ad26.COV2.S vaccination and SARS-CoV-2 variants. Study-level background: By the intramuscular route, Ad26.COV2.S was given once, or twice 56 days apart.

Generated by immunoSEQ multiplex PCR, the TCRdb table keeps only in-frame clones and is missing some. The sample contains 400,000 to 450,000 clones, roughly 91% of which appear only once. As for treatment: 19 received Ad26.COV2.S at low or high dose, single or two shots; about five received placebo; per-sample allocation not given. Specimen acquisition occurred on day 63 following the initial vaccine or placebo injection. The donor's status was that of an adult aged 18-55 years in Boston. This CDR3 region has 14 residues. Germline CDR1 and CDR2: SQVTM and ANQGSEA. Trimming cost V 2 bases and J 1 base, with 12 bases left between them. The study's findings and limits: Overall T cell responses may have been underestimated by the analyses of TCR breadth and depth.

The chain is built from TRBV29-1 and TRBJ2-7; D remains ambiguous. The material sequenced was peripheral blood, taken in a trial of Ad26.COV2.S vaccine versus placebo. The sequence was collected from a person aged 18-65 years who received the Ad26.COV2.S COVID-19 vaccine or a placebo. DNA of the CDR3: TGCAGCGTTGAACTGTCCTACGGGTCCTACGAGCAGTACTTC. It translates to CSVELSYGSYEQYF.